This T cell receptor beta chain was sequenced during a study of OX40 agonist ivuxolimab in advanced cancers. Study-level background: Ivuxolimab, which targeted the costimulatory receptor OX40 (CD134), was an agonistic, fully human IgG2 monoclonal antibody. Intravenous ivuxolimab was administered to patients every 2 weeks at six dose levels: 0.01, 0.1, 0.3, 1.5, 3 and 10 mg/kg. Among the roughly 52 dose-escalation patients, approximately 20 had hepatocellular carcinoma, 15 or so melanoma, 9 renal cell carcinoma and 9 head and neck cancer. The dose-escalation cohort was roughly 83% male with a mean age of about 58 years, ranging from roughly 20 to 80. Prior anti-PD-1, anti-PD-L1 or anti-CTLA-4 therapy was permitted, and about 40% of dose-escalation patients had received checkpoint inhibitors. Three dose-escalation patients achieved partial responses, one with hepatocellular carcinoma and two with cutaneous melanoma. Peripheral TCRbeta sequencing was intended to test whether TCR sequence diversity was altered and clonal T-cell expansion was caused by ivuxolimab. The paper describes the monotherapy dose-escalation part (N of about 52 patients) of the phase I trial of ivuxolimab.

The V and J ends are trimmed by 4 bases and 0 bases, leaving 10 bases between them. The CDR3 covers 15 residues, taking in both the cysteine and the phenylalanine. Only the CDR3 portion is preserved as DNA: 45 bases, with reading frame beginning at the first base. CDR1 and CDR2, per the germline V gene, are MDHEN and SYDVKM. Patients with a history of autoimmune disease or receiving systemic immunosuppression were excluded from the trial. In every dose cohort, peripheral blood was drawn for TCR sequencing at baseline, cycle 4 day 1, and cycle 7 day 1. Samples were obtained from an open-label, multicenter, first-in-human phase I dose-escalation trial of ivuxolimab. Adults with locally advanced or metastatic melanoma, renal cell carcinoma, hepatocellular carcinoma or head and neck squamous cell carcinoma were enrolled in the trial. CD4+ and CD8+ T cells were sorted separately from peripheral blood before TCR sequencing.

As regards this clone: The specificity of this receptor is unknown. Per-nucleotide qualities are absent, and no much larger clonotype sits a single base away.

For sequencing of the TCRbeta CDR3 region, genomic DNA was extracted from the sorted cells. The immunoSEQ Assay was used to sequence the TCRbeta CDR3 regions. TCRdb provides this immuneACCESS table in a form limited to in-frame rearrangements. Some clones are lacking; in checked studies, under half of them reflect an unresolved V gene, and why the rest are absent is not known. Within this sample are about 58,000 clones, with less than 90% of them counted one time only. Around 3.2% of the sample comes from the top ten. What the work shows at the level of the full study, not this receptor alone: Antigen specificity was not determined for the clonally expanded peripheral T cells. After ivuxolimab, CD8+ T cells had more expanded clones than CD4+ T cells on average. In partial responders in the 0.1-3.0 mg/kg groups, normalized peripheral clonal expansion was found to be among the lowest, especially among CD8+ T cells. Clonal expansion of both CD4+ and CD8+ blood T cells was observed from baseline to week 6 at doses 0.1 to 3.0 mg/kg. Low levels of normalized T-cell clonal expansion were also seen in some patients who did not respond.

The chain is assembled from TRBV28 and TRBJ1-3; no confident D gene assignment can be made. The receptor was derived from an adult with an advanced solid tumor such as melanoma, head and neck, liver or kidney cancer. The material was CD4+ or CD8+ T cells sorted from blood, obtained in a trial of the OX40 agonist ivuxolimab. The bases are TGTGCCAGCAGTTCTGGATCCGACTCTGGAAACACCATATATTTT. Protein translation: CASSSGSDSGNTIYF.